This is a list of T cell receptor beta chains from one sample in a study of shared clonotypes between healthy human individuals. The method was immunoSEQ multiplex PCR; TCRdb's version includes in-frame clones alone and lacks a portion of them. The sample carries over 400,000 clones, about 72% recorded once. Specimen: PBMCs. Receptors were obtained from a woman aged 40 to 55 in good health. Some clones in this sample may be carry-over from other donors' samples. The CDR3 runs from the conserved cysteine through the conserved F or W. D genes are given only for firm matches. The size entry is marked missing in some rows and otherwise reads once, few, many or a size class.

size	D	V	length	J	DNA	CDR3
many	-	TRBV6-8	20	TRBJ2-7	TGTGCCAGCACCTACGATTCACTTCAGGCGTTTAGTTTAAAGGTCTACGAGCAGTACTTC	CASTYDSLQAFSLKVYEQYF
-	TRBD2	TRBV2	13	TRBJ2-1	TGTGCCACTCGGGACTACGAGCCCAATGAGCAGTTCTTC	CATRDYEPNEQFF
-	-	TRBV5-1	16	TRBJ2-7	TGCGCCAGCAGCCCCCGCCGCCCGGACAGAAACTACGAGCAGTACTTC	CASSPRRPDRNYEQYF
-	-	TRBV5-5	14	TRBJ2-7	TGTGCCAGCAGCTGGGGCGGAGGGCCCTACGAGCAGTACTTC	CASSWGGGPYEQYF
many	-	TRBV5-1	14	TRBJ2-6	TGCGCCAGCAGCTTGGTTGAGGGGGCCAACGTCCTGACTTTC	CASSLVEGANVLTF
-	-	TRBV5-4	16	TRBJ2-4	TGTGCCAGCAGCTCCGGGGGAATCCTAGCCAAAAACATTCAGTACTTC	CASSSGGILAKNIQYF
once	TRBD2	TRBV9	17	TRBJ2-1	TGTGCCAGCAGCGTAGAGGTTGGACTAGCGGGAACCAATGAGCAGTTCTTC	CASSVEVGLAGTNEQFF
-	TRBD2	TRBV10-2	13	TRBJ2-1	TGCGCCAGCATGGCGGGAGGGCCAAATGAGCAGTTCTTC	CASMAGGPNEQFF
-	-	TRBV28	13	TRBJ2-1	TGTGCCAGCAGTTTGGGGGGACGGGGTGAGCAGTTCTTC	CASSLGGRGEQFF
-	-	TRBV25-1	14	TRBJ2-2	TGTGCCAGCAGTGAAAGAGAGTACACCGGGGAGCTGTTTTTT	CASSEREYTGELFF
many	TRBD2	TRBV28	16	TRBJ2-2	TGTGCCAGCAGTCCCGGACTAGATCGGAGCACCGGGGAGCTGTTTTTT	CASSPGLDRSTGELFF
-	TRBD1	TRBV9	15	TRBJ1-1	TGTGCCAGCAGCGTAGAGCACAGGGGGCACACTGAAGCTTTCTTT	CASSVEHRGHTEAFF
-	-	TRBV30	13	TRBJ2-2	TGTGCCTGGAGTCAGGCGGACACCGGGGAGCTGTTTTTT	CAWSQADTGELFF
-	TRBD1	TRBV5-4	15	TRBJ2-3	TGTGCCAGCAGCCCCGGGACAGTAAGCACAGATACGCAGTATTTT	CASSPGTVSTDTQYF
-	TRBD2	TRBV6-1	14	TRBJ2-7	TGTGCCAGCAGGCCTCCGGGACTAGCTTACGAGCAGTACTTC	CASRPPGLAYEQYF
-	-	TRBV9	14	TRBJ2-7	TGTGCCAGCAGCGTAGCAGCGGCCCGGGACGAGCAGTACTTC	CASSVAAARDEQYF
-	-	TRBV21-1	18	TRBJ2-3	TGTGCCAGCAGCCCCCAAATCTATCCGGGATCGACGTATGATACGCAGTATTTT	CASSPQIYPGSTYDTQYF
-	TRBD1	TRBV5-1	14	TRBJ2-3	TGCGCCAGCAGCTTGGGGGACAGCTCAGATACGCAGTATTTT	CASSLGDSSDTQYF
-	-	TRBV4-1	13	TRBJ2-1	TGCGCCAGCAGCCAAACGGGCTGGAATGAGCAGTTCTTC	CASSQTGWNEQFF
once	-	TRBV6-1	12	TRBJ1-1	TGTGCCAGCATTGGTTGGAACACTGAAGCTTTCTTT	CASIGWNTEAFF
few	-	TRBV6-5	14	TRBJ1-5	TGTGCCAGCAGCCCTCAGGGAGGCAATCAGCCCCAGCATTTT	CASSPQGGNQPQHF
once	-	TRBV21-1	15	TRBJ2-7	TGTGCCAGCAGCCCACCGGGACTAGCGGGACGCGAGCAGTACTTC	CASSPPGLAGREQYF
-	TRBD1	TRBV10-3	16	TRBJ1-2	TGTGCCATCAGTGACGGACAGGGCACAGCTAACTATGGCTACACCTTC	CAISDGQGTANYGYTF
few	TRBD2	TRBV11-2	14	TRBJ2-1	TGTGCCAGCAGCCTGGGACTAGCGAGCGATGAGCAGTTCTTC	CASSLGLASDEQFF
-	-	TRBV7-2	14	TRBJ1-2	TGTGCCAGCAGCTCACAGGGAACGTCTGGTGGCTACACCTTC	CASSSQGTSGGYTF
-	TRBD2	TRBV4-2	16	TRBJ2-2	TGTGCCAGCAGCCAATACGGGAGGGCGGGCACCGGGGAGCTGTTTTTT	CASSQYGRAGTGELFF
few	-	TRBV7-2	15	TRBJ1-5	TGTGCCAGCAGCCAATGGACAGCTAGCAATCAGCCCCAGCATTTT	CASSQWTASNQPQHF
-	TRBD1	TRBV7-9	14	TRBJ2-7	TGTGCCAGCAGCTCGGGACAGGCTACCTACGAGCAGTACTTC	CASSSGQATYEQYF
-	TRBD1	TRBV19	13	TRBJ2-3	TGTGCCAGTGCCGGGACAGACACAGATACGCAGTATTTT	CASAGTDTDTQYF
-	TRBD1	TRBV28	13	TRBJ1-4	TGTGCCAGCAGTTTAGGAAGGGGGACAGGCCCGTTTTTT	CASSLGRGTGPFF
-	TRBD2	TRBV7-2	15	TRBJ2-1	TGTGCCAGCAGTACGCGGACTAGCGGGAGCGATGAGCAGTTCTTC	CASSTRTSGSDEQFF
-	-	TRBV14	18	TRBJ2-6	TGTGCCAGCAGCCAAGATGGCATATTCGTCTCTGGGGCCAACGTCCTGACTTTC	CASSQDGIFVSGANVLTF
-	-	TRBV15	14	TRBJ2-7	TGTGCCACCAGCAGAGTAAAGAGGTCCTACGAGCAGTACTTC	CATSRVKRSYEQYF
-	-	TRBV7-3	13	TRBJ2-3	TGTGCCAGCAGCTTAAGCTCTAGAGATACGCAGTATTTT	CASSLSSRDTQYF
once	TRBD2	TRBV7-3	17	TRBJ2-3	TGTGCCAGCAGCTCCTCCCGACTAGCGGGAGGAACAGATACGCAGTATTTT	CASSSSRLAGGTDTQYF
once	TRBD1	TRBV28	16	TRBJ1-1	TGTGCCAGCAGGGTCCCGGGACAGGGTTGGGGGACTGAAGCTTTCTTT	CASRVPGQGWGTEAFF
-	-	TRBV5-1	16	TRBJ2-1	TGCGCCAGCAGCTTGGGTACCGGCGGGGCGTACAATGAGCAGTTCTTC	CASSLGTGGAYNEQFF
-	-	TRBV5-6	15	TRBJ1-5	TGTGCCAGCAGCCTATACAGGGACCGTAGTCAGCCCCAGCATTTT	CASSLYRDRSQPQHF
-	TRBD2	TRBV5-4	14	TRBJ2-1	TGTGCCAGCAGCTTGGCTAGCGGCACTGGCGAGCAGTTCTTC	CASSLASGTGEQFF
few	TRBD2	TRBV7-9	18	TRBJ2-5	TGTGCCAGCAGCTTAGGACGGGTAGCGGGAGACATAGAGGAGACCCAGTACTTC	CASSLGRVAGDIEETQYF
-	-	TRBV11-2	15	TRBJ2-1	TGTGCCAGCAGCTATGAGGTAGGAACCTACAATGAGCAGTTCTTC	CASSYEVGTYNEQFF
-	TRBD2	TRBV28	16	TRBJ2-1	TGTGCCAGCAGGACTAGCGGGAGAGGTTCCTACAATGAGCAGTTCTTC	CASRTSGRGSYNEQFF